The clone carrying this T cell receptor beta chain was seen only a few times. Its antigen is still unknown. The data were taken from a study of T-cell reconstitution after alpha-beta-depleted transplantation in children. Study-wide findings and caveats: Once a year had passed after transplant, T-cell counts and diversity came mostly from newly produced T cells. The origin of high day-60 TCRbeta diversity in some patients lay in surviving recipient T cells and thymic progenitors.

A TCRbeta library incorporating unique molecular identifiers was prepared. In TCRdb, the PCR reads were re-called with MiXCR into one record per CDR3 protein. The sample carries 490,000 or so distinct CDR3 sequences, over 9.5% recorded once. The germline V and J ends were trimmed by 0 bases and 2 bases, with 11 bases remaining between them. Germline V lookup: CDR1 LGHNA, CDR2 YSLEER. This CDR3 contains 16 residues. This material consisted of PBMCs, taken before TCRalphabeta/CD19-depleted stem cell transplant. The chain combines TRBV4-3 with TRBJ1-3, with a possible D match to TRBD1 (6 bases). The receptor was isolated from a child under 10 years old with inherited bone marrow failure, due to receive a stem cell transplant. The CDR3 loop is CASSQDYRQAGNTIYF. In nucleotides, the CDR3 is TGCGCCAGCAGCCAAGATTACAGACAGGCTGGAAACACCATATATTTT.